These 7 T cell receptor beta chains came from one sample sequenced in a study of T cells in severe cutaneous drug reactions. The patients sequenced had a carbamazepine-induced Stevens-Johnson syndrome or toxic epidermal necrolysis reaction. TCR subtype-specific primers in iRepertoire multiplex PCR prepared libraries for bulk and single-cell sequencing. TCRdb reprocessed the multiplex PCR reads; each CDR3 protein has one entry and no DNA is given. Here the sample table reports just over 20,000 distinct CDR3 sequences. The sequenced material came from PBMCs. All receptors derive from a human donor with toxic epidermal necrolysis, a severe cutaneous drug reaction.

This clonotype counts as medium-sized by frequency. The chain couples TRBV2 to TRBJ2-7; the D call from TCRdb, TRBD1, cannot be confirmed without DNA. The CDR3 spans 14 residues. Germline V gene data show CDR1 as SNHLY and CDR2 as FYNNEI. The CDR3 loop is CASRDRGLFYEQYF.

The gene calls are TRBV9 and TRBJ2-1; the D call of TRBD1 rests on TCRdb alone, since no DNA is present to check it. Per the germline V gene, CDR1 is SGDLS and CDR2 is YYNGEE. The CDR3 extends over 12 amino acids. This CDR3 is CASSVEGTGPLF. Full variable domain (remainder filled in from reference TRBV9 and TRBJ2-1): DSGVTQTPKHLITATGQRVTLRCSPRSGDLSVYWYQQSLDQGLQFLIQYYNGEERAKGNILERFSAQQFPDLHSELNLSSLELGDSALYFCASSVEGTGPLFGPGTRLTVL.

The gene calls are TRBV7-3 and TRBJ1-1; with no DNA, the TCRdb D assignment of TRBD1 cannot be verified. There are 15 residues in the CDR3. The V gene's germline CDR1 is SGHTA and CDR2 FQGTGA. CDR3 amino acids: CASSRATGLNTEAFF.

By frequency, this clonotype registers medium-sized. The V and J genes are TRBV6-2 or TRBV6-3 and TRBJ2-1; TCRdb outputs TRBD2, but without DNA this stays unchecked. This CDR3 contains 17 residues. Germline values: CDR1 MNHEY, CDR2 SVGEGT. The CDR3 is CASSFQRLKGVDNEQFF.

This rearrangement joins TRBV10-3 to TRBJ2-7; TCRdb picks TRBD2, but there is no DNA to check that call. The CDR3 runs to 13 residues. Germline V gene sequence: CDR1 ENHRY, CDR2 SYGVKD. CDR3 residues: CAISERDEREWYF.

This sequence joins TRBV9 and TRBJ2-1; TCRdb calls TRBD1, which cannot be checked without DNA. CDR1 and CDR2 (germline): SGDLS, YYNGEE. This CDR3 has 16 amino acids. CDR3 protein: CASSISPARGGNEQFF. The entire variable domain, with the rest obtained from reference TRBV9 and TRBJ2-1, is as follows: DSGVTQTPKHLITATGQRVTLRCSPRSGDLSVYWYQQSLDQGLQFLIQYYNGEERAKGNILERFSAQQFPDLHSELNLSSLELGDSALYFCASSISPARGGNEQFFGPGTRLTVL.

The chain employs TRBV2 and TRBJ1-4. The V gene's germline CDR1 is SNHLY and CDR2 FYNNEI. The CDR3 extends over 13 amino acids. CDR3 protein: CASGDRANEKLFF.